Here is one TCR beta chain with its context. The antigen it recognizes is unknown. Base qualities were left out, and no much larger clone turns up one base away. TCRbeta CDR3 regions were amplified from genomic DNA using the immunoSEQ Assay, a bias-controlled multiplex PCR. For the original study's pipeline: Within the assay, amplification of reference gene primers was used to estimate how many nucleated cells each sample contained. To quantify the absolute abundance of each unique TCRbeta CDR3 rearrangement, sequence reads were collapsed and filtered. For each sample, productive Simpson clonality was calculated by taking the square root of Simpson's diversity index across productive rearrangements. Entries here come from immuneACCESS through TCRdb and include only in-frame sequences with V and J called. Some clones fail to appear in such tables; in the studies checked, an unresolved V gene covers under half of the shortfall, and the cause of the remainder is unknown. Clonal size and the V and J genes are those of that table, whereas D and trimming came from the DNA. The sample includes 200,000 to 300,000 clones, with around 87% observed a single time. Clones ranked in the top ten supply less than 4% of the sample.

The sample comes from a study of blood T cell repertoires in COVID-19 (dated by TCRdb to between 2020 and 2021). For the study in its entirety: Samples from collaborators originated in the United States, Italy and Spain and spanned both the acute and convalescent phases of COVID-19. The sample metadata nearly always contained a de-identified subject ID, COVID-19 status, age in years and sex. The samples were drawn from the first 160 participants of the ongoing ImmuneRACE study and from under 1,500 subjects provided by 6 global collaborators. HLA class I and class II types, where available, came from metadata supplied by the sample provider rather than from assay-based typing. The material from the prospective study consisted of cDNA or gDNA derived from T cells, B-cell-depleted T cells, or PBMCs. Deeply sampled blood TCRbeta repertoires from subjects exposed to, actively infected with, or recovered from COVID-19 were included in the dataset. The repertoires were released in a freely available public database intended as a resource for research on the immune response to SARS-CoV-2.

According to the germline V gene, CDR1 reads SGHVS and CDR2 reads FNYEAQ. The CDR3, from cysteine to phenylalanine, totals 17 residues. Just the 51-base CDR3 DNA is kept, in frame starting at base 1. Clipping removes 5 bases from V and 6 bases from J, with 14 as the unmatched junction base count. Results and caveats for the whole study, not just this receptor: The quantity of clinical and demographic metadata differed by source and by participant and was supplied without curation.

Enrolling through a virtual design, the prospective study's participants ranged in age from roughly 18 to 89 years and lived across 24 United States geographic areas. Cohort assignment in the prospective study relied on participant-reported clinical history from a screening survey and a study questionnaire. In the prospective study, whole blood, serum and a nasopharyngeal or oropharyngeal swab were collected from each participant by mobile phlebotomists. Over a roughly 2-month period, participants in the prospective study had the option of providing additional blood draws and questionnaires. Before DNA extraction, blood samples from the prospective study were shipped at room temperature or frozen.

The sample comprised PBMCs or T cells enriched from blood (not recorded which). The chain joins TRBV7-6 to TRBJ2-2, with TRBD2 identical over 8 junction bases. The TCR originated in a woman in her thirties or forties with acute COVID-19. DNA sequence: TGTGCCAGCAGCCCGGGGGGGCTAGCGGGCCGGGCCGGGGAGCTGTTTTTT. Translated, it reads CASSPGGLAGRAGELFF.